This T cell receptor beta chain emerged from a study of cytomegalovirus exposure and HLA in healthy donors. The PCR made use of 60 Vbeta and 13 Jbeta primers. The assay was immunoSEQ multiplex PCR, and TCRdb's table has in-frame clones only and misses some. The sample yields fewer than 200,000 clones, around 82% seen once. Germline CDR1 is SGHNT and CDR2 is YYREEE (reference sequence). CDR3 length: 14 residues. V lost 0 bases to trimming and J lost 1 base, with 6 bases between them. The receptor was derived from a male donor in good health and CMV-seronegative. The chain carries TRBV5-4 and TRBJ2-3; no clear D gene. The sample consisted of PBMCs. The CDR3 DNA is TGTGCCAGCAGCTTGGCTCAGGGCACAGATACGCAGTATTTT. It codes for CASSLAQGTDTQYF.